The source of this TCR beta chain is a study of shared clonotypes between healthy human individuals. A note on this clone: Its antigen is undetermined.

Study findings and constraints: The study drew on few donors, limiting represented genetic and exposure-history diversity.

Repertoires were generated with immunoSEQ multiplex PCR, while TCRdb's copy carries only in-frame clones and drops some. Among a few million clones, 95% were seen once, and the ten largest hold 0.13%. The receptor's source is a man aged 18 to 29 in good health. The specimen sequenced was naive CD4+ T cells sorted from blood. Specified subset: CD45RA+ positively selected.

CDR3 protein: CASTTPGRTQETQYF. CDR3 in DNA: TGTGCCAGCACTACACCGGGACGGACCCAAGAGACCCAGTACTTC. The genes are TRBV28 and TRBJ2-5; either TRBD1 or TRBD2 may supply D (5 bases each). Germline V gene data show CDR1 as MDHEN and CDR2 as SYDVKM. V dropped 7 bases and J dropped 1 base, with 16 bases sitting between them. This CDR3 has 15 amino acids.